Shown below are 5 T cell receptor beta chains from a single sample sequenced in a study of blood T cell repertoires in COVID-19. Sequencing used immunoSEQ multiplex PCR; TCRdb keeps in-frame clones, though not all of them. Here the sample spans about 76,000 clones, 70% to 90% being singletons. Source material: peripheral blood. All receptors come from a man between 25 and 39 years old with acute or convalescent COVID-19.

The chain has TRBV7-6 and TRBJ2-7; 7 bases map to TRBD2. J lost 5 bases, V lost 3 bases, and 10 bases had no gene match. From germline, CDR1 is SGHVS and CDR2 FNYEAQ. The CDR3 extends over 15 amino acids. CDR3 protein: CASSFSSGNLDEQYF. For the CDR3, the DNA is TGTGCCAGCAGCTTCTCCAGCGGGAACCTCGACGAGCAGTACTTC.

The sample holds one count of this clone. This chain joins TRBV5-6 and TRBJ1-6; 9 bases fit TRBD1. The CDR3 extends over 15 amino acids. Germline V gene lookup returns CDR1 SGHDT and CDR2 YYEEEE. Trimming removed 2 bases from V and 7 bases from J; junction bases left unmatched: 4. CDR3 loop: CASSFWDRANSPLHF. CDR3 sequence (DNA): TGTGCCAGCAGCTTCTGGGACAGGGCCAATTCACCCCTCCACTTT.

This clone turned up a few times. The V gene is TRBV4-1, the J gene TRBJ1-3; 9 positions agree with TRBD1. The J segment lost 2 bases and the V segment lost 8 bases, leaving 1 base of the junction unmatched. The germline V gene encodes CDR1 MGHRA and CDR2 YSYEKL. CDR3 length: 13 amino acids. The CDR3 protein is CASGDRAGNTIYF. The CDR3 DNA reads TGCGCCAGCGGGGACAGGGCTGGAAACACCATATATTTT.

V usage is TRBV25-1 and J usage is TRBJ2-2, with 10 bases matching TRBD1. CDR3 length: 15 amino acids. The ends lost 7 bases at V and 4 bases at J; junction bases unmatched: 6. CDR1 is MGHDK and CDR2 is SYGVNS in the germline V gene. CDR3 sequence reads: CASNKGQGITGELFF. The CDR3 region has the DNA TGTGCCAGCAACAAGGGACAGGGGATCACCGGGGAGCTGTTTTTT.

The chain has TRBV11-2 and TRBJ2-3; tentative D call: TRBD2 (6 bases). V was shortened by 2 bases and J by 1 base, with 10 bases between the two germline ends. Per the germline V gene, CDR1 is SGHAT and CDR2 is FQNNGV. This CDR3 comprises 15 residues. The DNA for the CDR3 is TGTGCCAGCAGCTTATGGCCTAGCGGCACAGATACGCAGTATTTT. The encoded protein is CASSLWPSGTDTQYF.